The 23 T cell receptor beta chains below all came from one sample that was sequenced in a study of OX40 agonist ivuxolimab in advanced cancers. Receptors were amplified or captured by the immunoSEQ multiplex PCR assay. TCRdb obtained this table from immuneACCESS and retained in-frame rearrangements with V and J assigned. These tables miss some clones; where compared with another copy, unresolved V genes account for less than half of the shortfall, and the remainder is unexplained. Recorded for this sample are nearly 55,000 clones; 85% to 90% of them occurred a single time. The top ten hold over 1.1% of the sample. Sequenced here: CD4+ or CD8+ T cells sorted from blood, sampled in a trial of the OX40 agonist ivuxolimab. The receptors were gathered from an adult with an advanced solid tumor such as melanoma, head and neck, liver or kidney cancer.

The chain couples TRBV6-1 to TRBJ2-7, with a weak D call TRBD1 (6 bases). The germline V gene encodes CDR1 MNHNS and CDR2 SASEGT. CDR3 length: 13 amino acids. Trimming cost V 3 bases and J 6 bases, with 12 bases left between them. The CDR3 DNA follows: TGTGCCAGCAGTGAGGAGGACAGTGGCGAGCAGTACTTC. The encoded protein is CASSEEDSGEQYF.

V is TRBV5-8 and J is TRBJ2-6; no reliable D call. Germline CDR1 SGHTS, CDR2 YDEGEE. The CDR3 extends over 13 amino acids. V gave up 5 bases and J gave up 0 bases, with 3 bases separating them. The DNA for the CDR3 is TGTGCCAGCAGGTTCTCTGGGGCCAACGTCCTGACTTTC. Amino acid sequence: CASRFSGANVLTF. Looking up the rest from reference TRBV5-8 and TRBJ2-6 gives the full variable domain: EAGVTQSPTHLIKTRGQQATLRCSPISGHTSVYWYQQALGLGLQFLLWYDEGEERNRGNFPPRFSGRQFPNYSSELNVNALELEDSALYLCASRFSGANVLTFGAGSRLTVL.

V usage is TRBV5-8 and J usage is TRBJ1-5; D is undetermined. In germline, CDR1 is SGHTS, CDR2 YDEGEE. The V end lost 1 base, the J end lost 2 bases, and 4 bases lay between the germline ends. The CDR3 extends over 13 amino acids. The CDR3 DNA sequence: TGTGCCAGCAGCTTGACGCGCAATCAGCCCCAGCATTTT. Protein: CASSLTRNQPQHF.

The J gene is TRBJ2-5, the V gene TRBV6-5, with 9 bases that match TRBD2. Per germline, CDR1 MNHEY and CDR2 SVGAGI. The CDR3 has 14 residues. V was pared by 7 bases and J by 5 bases, with 8 bases of the junction left unmatched. In DNA form, the CDR3 reads TGTGCCAGCACCCCCGGGACTAGCTGGGAGACCCAGTACTTC. Translating gives CASTPGTSWETQYF.

V is TRBV2 and J is TRBJ2-3, with 11 bases that match TRBD2. Per germline, CDR1 SNHLY and CDR2 FYNNEI. The CDR3 length is 17 residues. V dropped 4 bases and J dropped 4; count of bases not matched to a gene: 10. This CDR3 reads CASSARLAGQWADTQYF. Written as DNA, the CDR3 is TGTGCCAGCAGTGCCAGACTAGCGGGACAATGGGCAGATACGCAGTATTTT.

The rearrangement links TRBV5-1 to TRBJ1-6; D remains unclear. The length of the CDR3 is 13 residues. V dropped 4 bases and J dropped 10 bases, with 12 bases sitting between them. Looked up from germline, CDR1 is SGHRS and CDR2 is YFSETQ. The CDR3 reads CASSATWESPLHF. The CDR3 DNA sequence: TGCGCCAGCAGCGCAACCTGGGAATCACCCCTCCACTTT.

V gene TRBV10-3 combines with J gene TRBJ1-1, with TRBD1 matching over 9 bases. The CDR3 is 15 residues long. Germline assignment: CDR1 ENHRY and CDR2 SYGVKD. Trimming at V came to 6 bases and at J to 5 bases, leaving 10 bases not matched to a gene. The CDR3 sequence: CAISLPGQGRTEAFF. Written as DNA, the CDR3 is TGTGCCATCAGCCTACCGGGACAGGGACGGACTGAAGCTTTCTTT.

The rearrangement links TRBV10-3 to TRBJ2-1; D ambiguous. The CDR3 extends over 14 amino acids. Germline CDR1 reads ENHRY; CDR2 reads SYGVKD. V was trimmed by 10 bases and J by 2 bases, leaving 15 bases between them. The CDR3 nucleotides read TGTGCCAGCCGACTCGATTTCACCTACAATGAGCAGTTCTTC. It translates to CASRLDFTYNEQFF.

The chain links TRBV2 to TRBJ2-1, with D uncertain. The CDR3 consists of 15 residues. Germline lookup yields CDR1 SNHLY and CDR2 FYNNEI. The V gene lost 2 bases and the J gene lost 2 bases, with 10 bases spanning the gap. The CDR3 reads CASSETALTYNEQFF. The CDR3 region has the DNA TGTGCCAGCAGTGAAACAGCCCTAACCTACAATGAGCAGTTCTTC.

This clone was counted once. The chain carries TRBV9 and TRBJ2-6; D is ambiguous. This CDR3 comprises 16 residues. Trimming shortened V by 1 base and J by 0 bases, and 8 bases separated the two germline ends. Germline V gene lookup returns CDR1 SGDLS and CDR2 YYNGEE. CDR3 loop: CASSVTVSSGANVLTF. The CDR3, as DNA: TGTGCCAGCAGCGTAACAGTGAGCTCTGGGGCCAACGTCCTGACTTTC. The whole variable domain, filled in from reference TRBV9 and TRBJ2-6, reads DSGVTQTPKHLITATGQRVTLRCSPRSGDLSVYWYQQSLDQGLQFLIQYYNGEERAKGNILERFSAQQFPDLHSELNLSSLELGDSALYFCASSVTVSSGANVLTFGAGSRLTVL.

The V gene is TRBV9, the J gene TRBJ2-1; 10 nucleotides line up with TRBD2. V trimming: 4 bases; J trimming: 8 bases; junction bases outside the gene matches: 9. Germline loops: CDR1 SGDLS, CDR2 YYNGEE. The CDR3 runs 15 residues. This CDR3 reads CASSISGRTGDEQFF. DNA for the CDR3: TGTGCCAGCAGCATTAGCGGGAGGACCGGGGATGAGCAGTTCTTC.

As DNA, the CDR3 is TGTGCCAGCAGCCCGGTAGGCACGGCGGGCTACGAGCAGTACTTC. As protein: CASSPVGTAGYEQYF. This rearrangement joins TRBV9 to TRBJ2-7; a weak D match, TRBD2 (5 bases). CDR3 length equals 15 residues. Trimming left V 4 bases short and J 3 bases short, with 17 bases between. CDR1 and CDR2 (germline): SGDLS, YYNGEE. Variable domain in full (rest from reference TRBV9 and TRBJ2-7): DSGVTQTPKHLITATGQRVTLRCSPRSGDLSVYWYQQSLDQGLQFLIQYYNGEERAKGNILERFSAQQFPDLHSELNLSSLELGDSALYFCASSPVGTAGYEQYFGPGTRLTVT.

This clone has just one count. CDR3 residues: CASRRGETDTQYF. The CDR3, as DNA: TGTGCCAGCAGAAGGGGAGAGACAGATACGCAGTATTTT. The chain employs TRBV2 and TRBJ2-3, with D possibly called TRBD1 or TRBD2 (5 bases each). Germline lookup yields CDR1 SNHLY and CDR2 FYNNEI. The V gene lost 6 bases and the J gene lost 3 bases, with 10 bases spanning the gap. The CDR3 sequence is 13 residues long.

The genes are TRBV18 and TRBJ1-4; 7 bases fit TRBD1. J lost 4 bases, V lost 4 bases, and 12 bases had no gene match. CDR3 size: 17 residues. Germline V lookup: CDR1 KGHSH, CDR2 LQKENI. This chain's CDR3 is CASSLQGFVQNNEKLFF. In DNA, the CDR3 is TGTGCCAGCTCACTACAGGGGTTTGTCCAAAATAATGAAAAACTGTTTTTT.

The chain links TRBV19 to TRBJ2-7; the D is unclear. The CDR3 contains 15 residues. The V gene lost 5 bases and the J gene lost 1 base, with 15 bases spanning the gap. CDR1 LNHDA and CDR2 SQIVND come from the germline V gene (reference sequence). The CDR3 coding sequence is TGTGCCAGTAGTCAGCCGGGCGGCACGTCCTACGAGCAGTACTTC. Amino acids: CASSQPGGTSYEQYF. Complete variable domain (other parts from reference TRBV19 and TRBJ2-7): DGGITQSPKYLFRKEGQNVTLSCEQNLNHDAMYWYRQDPGQGLRLIYYSQIVNDFQKGDIAEGYSVSREKKESFPLTVTSAQKNPTAFYLCASSQPGGTSYEQYFGPGTRLTVT.

The chain couples TRBV5-6 to TRBJ2-7; perhaps TRBD2 as D (6 bases). Germline CDR1 and CDR2: SGHDT and YYEEEE. Trimming took 0 bases from V and 0 from J, leaving 7 bases between them. The CDR3 is 14 residues long. DNA of the CDR3: TGTGCCAGCAGCTTGGTCGGGAGCTCCTACGAGCAGTACTTC. Amino acid sequence: CASSLVGSSYEQYF.

This sequence joins TRBV5-1 and TRBJ1-1; possibly TRBD1 for D (6 bases). Trimming cost V 4 bases and J 2 bases, with 15 bases left between them. Germline loops: CDR1 SGHRS, CDR2 YFSETQ. This CDR3 has 15 amino acids. The CDR3 nucleotides are TGCGCCAGCAGCCTGTCGGGGGGGCGAAACACTGAAGCTTTCTTT. This translates into CASSLSGGRNTEAFF.

The CDR3 region has the DNA TGTGCCAGCAGCCCGACGGGGAGCGACTTACCCTACGAGCAGTACTTC. Amino acid sequence: CASSPTGSDLPYEQYF. The rearrangement uses TRBV7-3 and TRBJ2-7; TRBD2 is a possible D gene (5 bases). Per germline, CDR1 SGHTA and CDR2 FQGTGA. V lost 5 bases and J 2 bases, leaving 19 bases between the germline ends. This CDR3 is built from 16 residues. The whole variable domain, remainder taken from reference TRBV7-3 and TRBJ2-7, is GAGVSQTPSNKVTEKGKYVELRCDPISGHTALYWYRQSLGQGPEFLIYFQGTGAADDSGLPNDRFFAVRPEGSVSTLKIQRTERGDSAVYLCASSPTGSDLPYEQYFGPGTRLTVT.

The chain uses TRBV4-1 and TRBJ2-3; D unclear. Per the germline V gene, CDR1 is MGHRA and CDR2 is YSYEKL. The CDR3 sequence is 15 residues long. Trimming cost V 1 base and J 0 bases, with 8 bases left between them. The CDR3 is CASSQVFPSTDTQYF. The CDR3 DNA reads TGCGCCAGCAGCCAAGTCTTCCCTAGCACAGATACGCAGTATTTT.

This clone was seen once. V usage is TRBV7-3 and J usage is TRBJ2-2, with D perhaps matching TRBD2 (5 bases). The germline V and J ends were trimmed by 3 bases and 5 bases, with 16 bases remaining between them. CDR3 length equals 16 residues. CDR1 and CDR2 from the germline V gene are SGHTA and FQGTGA. The CDR3 sequence is CASSFPRPRGTGELFF. The CDR3 DNA is TGTGCCAGCAGCTTTCCCCGACCACGGGGTACCGGGGAGCTGTTTTTT. The variable domain in full, completed from reference TRBV7-3 and TRBJ2-2, reads GAGVSQTPSNKVTEKGKYVELRCDPISGHTALYWYRQSLGQGPEFLIYFQGTGAADDSGLPNDRFFAVRPEGSVSTLKIQRTERGDSAVYLCASSFPRPRGTGELFFGEGSRLTVL.

This sequence joins TRBV6-5 and TRBJ2-7; the D gene is possibly TRBD1 (5 bases). Trimming stripped 6 bases from V and 10 bases from J, with 19 bases between. The CDR3 is 13 amino acids. Germline-derived CDR1 and CDR2 are MNHEY and SVGAGI. CDR3 sequence (DNA): TGTGCCAGCAGCCCCAAAAGACAGTCAGAACAGTACTTC. Translated: CASSPKRQSEQYF.

V is TRBV28 and J is TRBJ1-3; no reliable D call. CDR1 and CDR2 (germline): MDHEN, SYDVKM. Between the trimmed V and J ends, which lost 9 bases and 3 bases, there was a span of 12 bases. The CDR3 spans 13 residues. The CDR3 sequence: CASSGGSGNTIYF. The CDR3 nucleotides read TGTGCCAGTTCGGGAGGGAGTGGAAACACCATATATTTT.

This clone appeared a few times. This chain links TRBV6-6 with TRBJ1-2; 11 bases agree with TRBD1. CDR1 and CDR2 (germline): MNHNY, SVGAGI (reference sequence). CDR3 length: 15 residues. V shed 4 bases and J 0 bases; nucleotides not matched to a gene: 1. CDR3 sequence: CASSSGQGANYGYTF. In DNA form, the CDR3 reads TGTGCCAGCAGTTCGGGACAGGGGGCTAACTATGGCTACACCTTC.